This TCR beta chain was captured in a study of Graves' ophthalmopathy and Graves' hyperthyroidism. Study-wide background: Blood was drawn at initial diagnosis, before any treatment. Broader study findings: The model achieved under 71% sensitivity and less than 75% specificity for ophthalmopathy progression.

Amplifying from RNA transcripts, the study obtained TCR beta CDR3 regions. In the first round, RT-PCR was carried out with HTBI primers, and a multiplex PCR formed the second round. A single record per CDR3 protein comes from TCRdb applying MiXCR to the multiplex PCR reads. The table has fewer than 350,000 distinct CDR3 sequences, roughly 17% seen once. Ophthalmopathy cases showed moderate-to-severe activity, scoring CAS ≥3 and NOSPECS ≥4, with duration under 3 months. The diagnostic workup employed clinical symptoms, serum thyroxine, TRAb, thyroid ultrasound and orbital computed tomography. This clonotype was observed at least ten times. What it binds is not known. CDR3 length equals 14 residues. Germline CDR1 MGHDK, CDR2 SYGVNS. The V and J ends lost 5 bases and 8 bases, in that order; junction bases with no gene match: 9.

The chain links TRBV25-1 to TRBJ2-5, with TRBD1 identical over 9 bases. The sequenced material came from peripheral blood. This sequence originates from an adult man with Graves' ophthalmopathy. CDR3 loop: CASSWGQGVETQYF. In nucleotides, the CDR3 is TGTGCCAGCAGTTGGGGACAGGGAGTAGAAACCCAGTACTTC. Full variable domain (missing parts from reference TRBV25-1 and TRBJ2-5): EADIYQTPRYLVIGTGKKITLECSQTMGHDKMYWYQQDPGMELHLIHYSYGVNSTEKGDLSSESTVSRIRTEHFPLTLESARPSHTSQYLCASSWGQGVETQYFGPGTRLLVL.